This entry lists 4 T cell receptor beta chains sequenced from one sample in a study of T-cell reconstitution after alpha-beta-depleted transplantation in children. Unique molecular identifiers featured in how the TCRbeta library was prepared. MiXCR, run by TCRdb on the PCR reads, gives a single entry per CDR3 protein. The repertoire holds roughly 570,000 distinct CDR3 sequences, 20% to 30% seen once, with 35% to 40% in the top ten. This sample comprised PBMCs, obtained before TCRalphabeta/CD19-depleted stem cell transplant. The receptors stem from a boy under three years old with Wiskott-Aldrich syndrome, due to receive a stem cell transplant.

V is TRBV11-1 and J is TRBJ2-2, with a tentative D call TRBD1 (5 bases). This CDR3 contains 18 residues. Germline CDR1 reads SGHAT; CDR2 reads FQDESV (reference sequence). The V end was cut by 5 bases, the J end by 0 bases, with 19 bases between. The CDR3 spells CASSPPARVLSNTGELFF. CDR3 nucleotide sequence: TGTGCCAGCAGCCCACCCGCCAGGGTCCTTTCGAACACCGGGGAGCTGTTTTTT. The variable domain in full, completed from reference TRBV11-1 and TRBJ2-2, reads EAEVAQSPRYKITEKSQAVAFWCDPISGHATLYWYRQILGQGPELLVQFQDESVVDDSQLPKDRFSAERLKGVDSTLKIQPAELGDSAMYLCASSPPARVLSNTGELFFGEGSRLTVL.

The chain recombines TRBV7-3 with TRBJ2-3; TRBD2 agrees at 8 bases. CDR3 length: 16 residues. The germline gives CDR1 SGHTA, CDR2 FQGTGA. V shed 1 base, J shed 1 base, and the junction held 4 bases outside the gene matches. CDR3 protein: CASSLNPAGGTDTQYF. CDR3 sequence (DNA): TGTGCCAGCAGCTTAAATCCAGCGGGAGGCACAGATACGCAGTATTTT.

The chain is built from TRBV18 and TRBJ2-6; D possibly uses TRBD1 or TRBD2 (5 bases each). Germline V gives CDR1 KGHSH, CDR2 LQKENI. V was shortened by 3 bases and J by 2 bases, with 8 bases between the two germline ends. The CDR3 is 15 amino acids. The CDR3, as DNA: TGTGCCAGCTCACCTTGGGGACCTGGGGCCAACGTCCTGACTTTC. Encoded protein: CASSPWGPGANVLTF.

This clonotype has just a few counts. The rearrangement links TRBV5-6 to TRBJ1-4; D uncertain. The V end lost 4 bases, the J end lost 6 bases, and 10 bases lay between the germline ends. The CDR3 spans 13 residues. The V gene's germline CDR1 is SGHDT and CDR2 YYEEEE. In DNA, the CDR3 is TGTGCCAGCAGCCGGGAGAGGGATGAAAAACTGTTTTTT. Translated, it gives CASSRERDEKLFF.